These 9 T cell receptor beta chains share one sample of origin, sequenced in a study of cytomegalovirus exposure and HLA in healthy donors. 60 Vbeta and 13 Jbeta primers were used in PCR. Some clones are missing from TCRdb's copy, which holds only in-frame ones; the method was immunoSEQ multiplex PCR. The table includes a few hundred thousand clones, over 75% detected once. The sample comprised PBMCs. Receptor source: a woman aged 25 to 39 in good health and CMV-seronegative.

J is TRBJ2-1 and V is TRBV19; D may be TRBD2 (6 bases). Germline assignment: CDR1 LNHDA and CDR2 SQIVND (reference sequence). Trimming removed 5 bases at V and 8 bases at J, with 16 bases between. The CDR3 contains 14 residues. CDR3 nucleotide sequence: TGTGCCAGTAGTGGGGACTGGGGTTGGGATGAGCAGTTCTTC. This translates into CASSGDWGWDEQFF.

This chain links TRBV6-5 with TRBJ2-7; TRBD1 matches at 7 bases. Germline CDR1 and CDR2: MNHEY and SVGAGI. The CDR3 spans 14 residues. The V segment lost 2 bases and the J segment 5 bases; nucleotides outside the gene matches: 6. CDR3 sequence: CASSYQTGPNEQYF. Written as DNA, the CDR3 is TGTGCCAGCAGTTACCAGACAGGGCCCAACGAGCAGTACTTC.

The CDR3 sequence: CATSREQESSYEQYF. DNA of the CDR3: TGTGCCACCAGCAGAGAACAGGAGAGCTCCTACGAGCAGTACTTC. V and J are TRBV15 and TRBJ2-7; D may be TRBD1 (5 bases). The CDR3 is made up of 15 amino acids. Germline V CDR1 and CDR2: LNHNV, YYDKDF (reference sequence). V shed 0 bases and J shed 0 bases, with 9 bases lying between them.

DNA for the CDR3: TGTGCCAGCAGCAAGACTAGCGGGGGGGCCGGGAATGAGCAGTTCTTC. Encoded protein: CASSKTSGGAGNEQFF. The chain is built from TRBV7-8 and TRBJ2-1; TRBD2 aligns across 14 bases. The CDR3 has 16 amino acids. Germline CDR1 and CDR2: SGHVS and FQNEAQ. The V segment lost 5 bases and the J segment 7 bases; nucleotides outside the gene matches: 7.

The sample holds one count of this clone. V is TRBV11-2 and J is TRBJ1-1; D is possibly TRBD1 (6 bases). V lost 5 bases and J 4 bases, leaving 11 bases between the germline ends. Germline lookup yields CDR1 SGHAT and CDR2 FQNNGV. The CDR3 covers 13 residues. The CDR3 region has the DNA TGTGCCAGCAGCCCTGACAGGAGCACTGAAGCTTTCTTT. Translation: CASSPDRSTEAFF.

The chain has TRBV5-4 and TRBJ2-1, with D possibly TRBD1 on 6 matching bases. Germline V lookup: CDR1 SGHNT, CDR2 YYREEE (reference sequence). The CDR3 spans 15 residues. Deletions cut 4 bases from V and 1 base from J, with 12 bases between. This CDR3 is CASSGYRVSYNEQFF. CDR3 bases: TGTGCCAGCAGCGGCTACAGGGTTTCCTACAATGAGCAGTTCTTC. Drawing the rest from reference TRBV5-4 and TRBJ2-1, the complete variable domain is ETGVTQSPTHLIKTRGQQVTLRCSSQSGHNTVSWYQQALGQGPQFIFQYYREEENGRGNFPPRFSGLQFPNYSSELNVNALELDDSALYLCASSGYRVSYNEQFFGPGTRLTVL.

This clone was detected only once. This rearrangement joins TRBV4-1 to TRBJ2-7, with D maybe TRBD1 (6 bases). This CDR3 comprises 14 residues. The germline gives CDR1 MGHRA, CDR2 YSYEKL. Trimming shortened V by 1 base and J by 3 bases, and 10 bases separated the two germline ends. This CDR3 reads CASSQVTGYYEQYF. The CDR3 nucleotides are TGCGCCAGCAGCCAAGTCACAGGGTACTACGAGCAGTACTTC.

This clone has more than one count but fewer than ten. The genes are TRBV18 and TRBJ1-2; TRBD1 aligns across 12 bases. With V trimmed by 5 bases and J by 7 bases, 8 bases remained unmatched. The CDR3 extends over 15 amino acids. Germline lookup yields CDR1 KGHSH and CDR2 LQKENI. The CDR3 loop is CASSASGQGARGYTF. The CDR3 DNA follows: TGTGCCAGCTCAGCCTCGGGACAGGGGGCGCGTGGCTACACCTTC.

The rearrangement joins TRBV9 to TRBJ2-1; D perhaps matches TRBD1 (7 bases). The V gene lost 3 bases and the J gene lost 6 bases, with 16 bases spanning the gap. This CDR3 region has 15 residues. Germline V CDR1 and CDR2: SGDLS, YYNGEE. CDR3 sequence (DNA): TGTGCCAGCAGCGCACAGGGGCTAGCGAGCAATGAGCAGTTCTTC. Amino acid sequence: CASSAQGLASNEQFF.